This T cell receptor beta chain was recorded in a study of beta chain features in type 1 diabetes. Every bit of the isolated RNA underwent reverse transcription, so sequencing read expressed TCRB transcripts. A few million reads were obtained on average from naive, central memory and regulatory T cell samples. The assay was immunoSEQ multiplex PCR, and TCRdb's table has in-frame clones only and misses some. The sample gives about 160,000 clones, around 7.8% of which show up once; approximately 0.85% is in the top ten. This clone was found a few times. No antigen is known for it. Study outcomes and limitations: Significant though moderate, a shortening of TCRB CDR3s appeared in all four CD4+ subsets of Type 1 diabetes patients. In type 1 diabetes patients, VDJ junctions had fewer insertions; deletions at these junctions were more frequent.

Only one heparinised blood draw was taken per donor, and its volume averaged around 110 mL. Unmatched junction bases numbered 8, after V lost 2 bases and J lost 2 bases. The germline gives CDR1 SGDLS, CDR2 YYNGEE. The CDR3 consists of 17 residues. Sequencing was carried out using central memory CD4+ T cells from blood. The V call is TRBV9, the J call TRBJ2-3, with 10 nucleotides matching TRBD1. The clonotype was recovered from a woman between 35 and 50 years old with type 1 diabetes. CDR3 DNA: TGTGCCAGCAGCGTTAGTGGGGACAGGGGCCCCACAGATACGCAGTATTTT. Translation: CASSVSGDRGPTDTQYF.